This record looks at one T cell receptor beta chain sequence and its context. With V trimmed by 1 base and J by 6 bases, 0 bases remained unmatched. The CDR3 contains 15 residues. The germline CDR1 and CDR2 sequences are SGHAT and FQNNGV. This sample stems from a study of cytomegalovirus exposure and HLA in healthy donors. The PCR made use of 60 Vbeta and 13 Jbeta primers. Measured with immunoSEQ multiplex PCR; TCRdb has only the in-frame clones, and not every one. The sample carries approximately 190,000 clones, around 86% recorded once. Input material: PBMCs. The J gene is TRBJ2-2, the V gene TRBV11-2; 12 positions match TRBD2. This clonotype originated in a man aged 25 to 40 in good health and CMV-seronegative. The CDR3 sequence is CASSLGLAGAGELFF. The CDR3 DNA reads as TGTGCCAGCAGCTTAGGACTAGCGGGAGCCGGGGAGCTGTTTTTT.